This T cell receptor beta chain derives from a study of T-cell memory formation after mild COVID-19. V trimming: 2 bases; J trimming: 3 bases; junction bases outside the gene matches: 5. Germline CDR1 is SQVTM and CDR2 is ANQGSEA. This CDR3 is built from 17 residues. TCRdb called the 5' RACE reads again in MiXCR, with one record for every CDR3 protein. Of a few hundred thousand distinct CDR3 sequences in the sample, around 27% were seen once. The receptor was derived from an adult woman who had mild COVID-19 (a few samples of this study predate the infection). Cell type and time point are not known. The chain links TRBV29-1 to TRBJ2-1; 15 bases agree with TRBD2. The sample consisted of PBMCs or a T cell subset sorted from them (not recorded which). The CDR3 protein is CSVELGTSGGRYNEQFF. The CDR3, as DNA: TGCAGCGTTGAACTTGGGACTAGCGGGGGGCGCTACAATGAGCAGTTCTTC.